These 23 T cell receptor beta chains share one sample of origin, sequenced in a study of molecular identifiers for immune sequencing clone quantification. TCRdb used MiXCR to reprocess the PCR reads, holding one entry per CDR3 protein. The sample records about 320,000 distinct CDR3 sequences, roughly a quarter being singletons. The sequenced sample consisted of naive CD8+ T cells from blood, with Jurkat cell RNA spiked in. Subset noted: FACS-sorted CD8+CD4-CCR7+CD45RA+ naive T cells. These receptors came from a human donor in good health. Some libraries in this study had Jurkat cell RNA spiked in.

At least ten counts were recorded for this clonotype. The chain has TRBV4-3 and TRBJ2-7, with D possibly matching TRBD2 (5 bases). The V end lost 3 bases, the J end lost 2 bases, and 8 bases lay between the germline ends. The CDR3 is 13 amino acids. Germline loops: CDR1 LGHNA, CDR2 YSLEER. The CDR3 DNA sequence: TGCGCCAGCAGCCACGGGGTGGCCTACGAGCAGTACTTC. Encoded protein: CASSHGVAYEQYF.

This clonotype was observed at least ten times. The chain joins TRBV27 to TRBJ1-1; a possible D gene is TRBD1 (6 bases). From germline, CDR1 is MNHEY and CDR2 SMNVEV (reference sequence). Trimming shortened V by 3 bases and J by 5 bases, and 13 bases separated the two germline ends. There are 14 residues in the CDR3. CDR3 protein: CASSLGGLETEAFF. The CDR3, as DNA: TGTGCCAGCAGTTTGGGGGGGCTTGAAACTGAAGCTTTCTTT.

Turning to this clonotype: A read error may explain this, as a much larger clone is one base away. The rearrangement links TRBV15 to TRBJ2-3; D gene ambiguous. Germline values: CDR1 LNHNV, CDR2 YYDKDF (reference sequence). CDR3 size: 13 residues. V shed 5 bases and J shed 4 bases, with 10 bases lying between them. The CDR3 is CATSPLTPDTQYF. CDR3 DNA: TGTGCCACCAGCCCTCTGACACCAGATACGCAGTATTTT.

The sample holds a few counts of this clonotype. This sequence joins TRBV20-1 and TRBJ2-7; 7 bases agree with TRBD1. V lost 3 bases and J lost 3; bases outside the gene matches: 2. Germline V CDR1 and CDR2: DFQATT, SNEGSKA (reference sequence). CDR3 length equals 12 residues. The CDR3 spells CSASAGGYEQYF. The CDR3 region has the DNA TGCAGTGCTAGTGCAGGGGGCTACGAGCAGTACTTC.

Concerning this clonotype itself: A much larger clone lies a single base off, so this may be a read error. The V and J genes are TRBV28 and TRBJ1-1; 7 nucleotides line up with TRBD1. Germline CDR1 reads MDHEN; CDR2 reads SYDVKM. The junction had 17 bases not matched to a gene; V was cut back by 4 bases and J by 0 bases. The CDR3 extends over 19 amino acids. The CDR3 protein is CASSSSIPRGTELNTEAFF. CDR3 DNA sequence: TGTGCCAGCAGTTCCTCTATCCCTCGAGGGACAGAACTGAACACTGAAGCTTTCTTT. The whole variable domain, remainder taken from reference TRBV28 and TRBJ1-1, is DVKVTQSSRYLVKRTGEKVFLECVQDMDHENMFWYRQDPGLGLRLIYFSYDVKMKEKGDIPEGYSVSREKKERFSLILESASTNQTSMYLCASSSSIPRGTELNTEAFFGQGTRLTVV.

This clonotype was picked up a small number of times. The chain uses TRBV12-3 or TRBV12-4 and TRBJ1-2, with 8 bases aligning to TRBD1. The CDR3 is 13 amino acids. With V trimmed by 5 bases and J by 2 bases, 1 base remained unmatched. The CDR3 here is CASSGDRNYGYTF. CDR3 sequence (DNA): TGTGCCAGCAGTGGGGACAGGAACTATGGCTACACCTTC.

The chain employs TRBV5-4 and TRBJ2-1; tentatively, D is TRBD1 (6 bases). CDR3 length: 14 amino acids. Per germline, CDR1 SGHNT and CDR2 YYREEE (reference sequence). Trimming removed 4 bases at V and 10 bases at J, with 18 bases between. The CDR3 spells CASSRSTGSLEQFF. DNA of the CDR3: TGTGCCAGCAGCCGTTCCACAGGGTCCCTAGAGCAGTTCTTC.

This clonotype was found many times. J is TRBJ2-2 and V is TRBV4-2; 7 bases agree with TRBD2. Trimming at V came to 4 bases and at J to 4 bases, leaving 6 bases not matched to a gene. CDR1 and CDR2 from the germline V gene are LGHNA and YNFKEQ. This CDR3 is 15 amino acids long. The DNA of the CDR3 is TGTGCCAGCAGCCCTAAGGGAGGGTCCACCGGGGAGCTGTTTTTT. Protein product: CASSPKGGSTGELFF.

The rearrangement joins TRBV9 to TRBJ2-1; D might be TRBD2 (6 bases). The V gene lost 7 bases and the J gene lost 0 bases, with 14 bases spanning the gap. Per germline, CDR1 SGDLS and CDR2 YYNGEE. CDR3 length: 15 residues. DNA for the CDR3: TGTGCCAGCGGTTGGGGGGACTCCTCCTACAATGAGCAGTTCTTC. It codes for CASGWGDSSYNEQFF. Drawing the rest from reference TRBV9 and TRBJ2-1, the complete variable domain is DSGVTQTPKHLITATGQRVTLRCSPRSGDLSVYWYQQSLDQGLQFLIQYYNGEERAKGNILERFSAQQFPDLHSELNLSSLELGDSALYFCASGWGDSSYNEQFFGPGTRLTVL.

This clonotype showed up just a few times. The V and J genes are TRBV4-1 and TRBJ1-3; 8 bases fit TRBD1. This CDR3 is 14 amino acids long. V shed 5 bases and J 2 bases; nucleotides not matched to a gene: 2. Germline assignment: CDR1 MGHRA and CDR2 YSYEKL. CDR3 protein: CASSLDRAGNTIYF. The CDR3 bases are TGCGCCAGCAGCTTGGACAGGGCTGGAAACACCATATATTTT.

The chain links TRBV18 to TRBJ1-1; D is undetermined. The V end was cut by 5 bases, the J end by 3 bases, with 13 bases between. CDR1 and CDR2 (germline): KGHSH, LQKENI. This CDR3 comprises 14 residues. CDR3 coding DNA: TGTGCCAGCTCATCCTCGTTCCCGGACACTGAAGCTTTCTTT. It is translated as CASSSSFPDTEAFF.

A remark on this clonotype: With a much larger clone just one base away, this may be a read error. CDR3 DNA: TGTGCCAGCAGTTTATGGGACACTGAAGTTTTCTTT. Translating it yields CASSLWDTEVFF. This chain links TRBV28 with TRBJ1-1; a possible D gene is TRBD1 (5 bases). This CDR3 comprises 12 residues. Germline assignment: CDR1 MDHEN and CDR2 SYDVKM.

In this sample, this clonotype turned up many times. Written as DNA, the CDR3 is TGTGCCAGCAGTTACGCGTGGTTTCGGTATGGCTACACCTTC. This gives the protein CASSYAWFRYGYTF. The chain has TRBV6-7 and TRBJ1-2; D unclear. TRBV6-7 is an ORF, and what it does is uncertain. Trimming cost V 2 bases and J 5 bases, with 12 bases left between them. This CDR3 has 14 residues.

This clonotype was counted at least ten times. This chain joins TRBV5-1 and TRBJ1-3, with 11 bases that match TRBD1. J was trimmed by 0 bases and V by 4 bases; bases with no gene match: 12. The V gene's germline CDR1 is SGHRS and CDR2 YFSETQ. The CDR3 is made up of 19 amino acids. The CDR3 spells CASSAGTGGRGLSGNTIYF. CDR3 DNA sequence: TGCGCCAGCAGCGCTGGGACAGGGGGTAGGGGGCTCTCTGGAAACACCATATATTTT.

This clonotype was picked up many times. The genes are TRBV5-4 and TRBJ1-1; unclear D gene. Looked up from germline, CDR1 is SGHNT and CDR2 is YYREEE (reference sequence). V was clipped by 4 bases and J by 1 base, with 11 bases between them. CDR3 length equals 14 residues. Written as DNA, the CDR3 is TGTGCCAGCAGCGGAAACCCTGAGAACACTGAAGCTTTCTTT. Protein product: CASSGNPENTEAFF.

This sequence joins TRBV12-3 or TRBV12-4 and TRBJ2-2, with D unresolved. V was pared by 3 bases and J by 6 bases, with 8 bases between. This CDR3 spans 13 amino acids. Written as DNA, the CDR3 is TGTGCCAGCAGTTTTAGTTTAGCCGGGGAGCTGTTTTTT. This codes for CASSFSLAGELFF.

This rearrangement joins TRBV19 to TRBJ2-1, with no clear D. V was shortened by 4 bases and J by 6 bases, with 16 bases between the two germline ends. The CDR3 runs to 15 residues. Germline CDR1 reads LNHDA; CDR2 reads SQIVND (reference sequence). CDR3 coding DNA: TGTGCCAGTAGTACGCTAGGTTCCTTTTTCAATGAGCAGTTCTTC. It translates to CASSTLGSFFNEQFF.

This clonotype was counted many times. V gene TRBV5-1 combines with J gene TRBJ1-5, with D unresolved. V was cut by 2 bases and J by 0 bases, with 9 bases left in between. The germline CDR1 and CDR2 sequences are SGHRS and YFSETQ. The CDR3 consists of 15 residues. CDR3 nucleotide sequence: TGCGCCAGCAGCTTCTCTGGGGATAGCAATCAGCCCCAGCATTTT. Translated: CASSFSGDSNQPQHF. The full variable domain, in which reference TRBV5-1 and TRBJ1-5 provide the parts outside the CDR3, is KAGVTQTPRYLIKTRGQQVTLSCSPISGHRSVSWYQQTPGQGLQFLFEYFSETQRNKGNFPGRFSGRQFSNSRSEMNVSTLELGDSALYLCASSFSGDSNQPQHFGDGTRLSIL.

Comments on this clonotype: A much larger clone lies a single base off, so this may be a read error. The rearrangement uses TRBV29-1 and TRBJ2-2; no reliable D call. CDR1 is SQVTM and CDR2 is ANQGSEA in the germline V gene. The ends were cut back, 5 bases at V and 4 bases at J, with 11 bases in the middle. This CDR3 has 13 residues. The CDR3 loop reads CSVRTACTGELFF. The CDR3 coding sequence is TGCAGCGTTCGGACGGCGTGCACCGGGGAGCTGTTTTTT.

The CDR3 DNA follows: TGCAGTGCTCCCTTACTGAGCACAGATACGCAGTATTTT. This codes for CSAPLLSTDTQYF. The chain joins TRBV20-1 to TRBJ2-3, with unresolved D. The CDR3 is 13 residues long. V gave up 5 bases and J gave up 0 bases, with 9 bases separating them. CDR1 is DFQATT and CDR2 is SNEGSKA in the germline V gene (reference sequence).

This clonotype was seen a few times. V usage is TRBV4-3 and J usage is TRBJ2-5, with D perhaps matching TRBD1 (5 bases). CDR1 is LGHNA, CDR2 YSLEER, per germline. V was cut by 3 bases and J by 1 base, with 9 bases left in between. This CDR3 contains 14 residues. CDR3 region: CASSQARVQETQYF. The CDR3 nucleotides are TGCGCCAGCAGCCAGGCCAGGGTCCAAGAGACCCAGTACTTC.

Ten or more counts support this clonotype. The chain is built from TRBV24-1 and TRBJ2-3; the D gene could be TRBD1 or TRBD2 (6 bases each). This CDR3 is 13 amino acids long. V gave up 10 bases and J gave up 2 bases, with 12 bases separating them. CDR1 is KGHDR and CDR2 is SFDVKD in the germline V gene. CDR3 sequence (DNA): TGTGCCACGGGGGGCTTCGACACAGATACGCAGTATTTT. Protein product: CATGGFDTDTQYF.

This chain links TRBV12-3 or TRBV12-4 with TRBJ2-7, with D perhaps matching TRBD1 or TRBD2 (5 bases each). The J call is doubtful: the DNA matches TRBJ2-1 better. CDR3 size: 17 residues. CDR3 protein: CASSAKRGRAEQWEQFF. The CDR3 region has the DNA TGTGCCAGCAGTGCCAAGAGGGGTCGAGCTGAGCAATGGGAGCAGTTCTTC.